The sample holds a few counts of the clone carrying this T cell receptor beta chain. Its cognate antigen is unknown. Samples each had at least 6 micrograms of total RNA extracted. These data belong to a study of blood T cells in healthy people across ages. Study-wide points: Per million T cells, TCR beta diversity dropped roughly linearly as age increased. Donors of long life had a larger count of naive CD4+ cells and greater diversity than aged donors. Unknown donor CMV status possibly confounded expanded clonotype changes.

A second PCR of about 6 to 12 cycles used a sample-barcoded 5' primer and a J-beta primer mix. MiXCR, run by TCRdb on the 5' RACE reads, gives a single entry per CDR3 protein. The repertoire holds 700,000 or so distinct CDR3 sequences, with roughly two fifths as singletons. This CDR3 has 16 residues. Germline lookup yields CDR1 KGHSH and CDR2 LQKENI. This TCR came from an elderly man in good health. This chain joins TRBV18 and TRBJ2-4; a weak D match, TRBD2 (5 bases). TRBJ2-7 explains the end of the DNA better; the J call may be wrong. Sample: blood. The CDR3: CASSPPEAGGIYEQYF. The CDR3 DNA is TGTGCCAGCTCACCACCGGAGGCAGGAGGAATATACGAGCAGTACTTC.